This T cell receptor (beta chain) emerged from a study of glioma-infiltrating T cells after dendritic cell vaccination. Findings of the study overall: Only a small number of patients had complete blood and tumor samples.

About this clone: The antigen is not known.

Patients had residual fresh-frozen tumor tissue and more than two years of survival data. The primer mix had 60 V beta and 13 J beta primers. The table came from immunoSEQ multiplex PCR; TCRdb's copy has only in-frame clones and leaves some out. The top ten hold around 2.9% of the sample, which has some 87,000 clones, more than 75% seen once. Germline values: CDR1 SGDLS, CDR2 YYNGEE. V shed 4 bases and J shed 2 bases, with 7 bases lying between them. This CDR3 spans 13 amino acids. The TCR originated in a human donor with glioblastoma. The input for sequencing was blood, taken before dendritic cell vaccination. The gene calls are TRBV9 and TRBJ1-3; TRBD1 is a possible D gene (6 bases). The CDR3 DNA reads TGTGCCAGCAGCCGACAGGCTGGAAACACCATATATTTT. Residues: CASSRQAGNTIYF.